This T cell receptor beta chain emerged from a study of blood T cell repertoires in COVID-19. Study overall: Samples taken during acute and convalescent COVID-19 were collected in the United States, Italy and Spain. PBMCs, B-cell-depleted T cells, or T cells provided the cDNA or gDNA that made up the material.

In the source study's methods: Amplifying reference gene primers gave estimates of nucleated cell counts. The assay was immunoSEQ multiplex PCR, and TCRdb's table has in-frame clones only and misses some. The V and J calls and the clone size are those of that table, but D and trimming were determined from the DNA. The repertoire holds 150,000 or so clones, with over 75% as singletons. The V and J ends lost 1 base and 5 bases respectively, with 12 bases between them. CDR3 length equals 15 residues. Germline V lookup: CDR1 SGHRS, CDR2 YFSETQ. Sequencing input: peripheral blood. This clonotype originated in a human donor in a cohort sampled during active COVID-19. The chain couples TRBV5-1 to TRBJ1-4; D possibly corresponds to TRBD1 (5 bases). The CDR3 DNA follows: TGCGCCAGCAGCTTGTCCAGGGAAAGAAATGAAAAACTGTTTTTT. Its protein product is CASSLSRERNEKLFF.